One sample yielded the 6 T cell receptor beta chains listed below, sequenced in a study of blood T cell repertoires in COVID-19. Libraries were prepared by immunoSEQ multiplex PCR; TCRdb keeps only in-frame clonotypes and omits some of them. Of more than 200,000 clones detected, around 86% appear once; the ten largest clones hold approximately 1.6%. Sequencing was carried out using PBMCs or T cells enriched from blood (not recorded which). The receptor set was obtained from a man aged 35-49 years who had recovered from COVID-19.

The chain carries TRBV12-3 or TRBV12-4 and TRBJ1-2, with D uncertain. This CDR3 spans 12 amino acids. Trimming took off 8 bases at V and 8 bases at J, with 15 bases between the two ends. The CDR3: CASYGGVDGYTF. CDR3 sequence (DNA): TGTGCCAGCTACGGCGGGGTAGACGGCTACACCTTC.

V is TRBV2 and J is TRBJ1-4; 7 bases agree with TRBD1. Germline trimming cut 5 bases from V and 7 bases from J; bases unmatched to any gene: 7. The CDR3 extends over 14 amino acids. Germline V lookup: CDR1 SNHLY, CDR2 FYNNEI. The CDR3 nucleotides read TGTGCCAGCAGTCCTTCAGGGGGAAGTGAAAAACTGTTTTTT. Translation gives CASSPSGGSEKLFF.

The V gene is TRBV5-5, the J gene TRBJ2-1, with D maybe TRBD1 (5 bases). Trimming cost V 0 bases and J 2 bases, with 9 bases left between them. This CDR3 has 15 residues. Germline-derived CDR1 and CDR2 are SGHKS and YYEKEE (reference sequence). For the CDR3, the DNA is TGTGCCAGCAGCTTGGTAGGGGCCGCCTACAATGAGCAGTTCTTC. Amino acid sequence: CASSLVGAAYNEQFF.

This CDR3 reads CASSRTGARYEQYF. Written as DNA, the CDR3 is TGCGCCAGCAGCCGGACAGGAGCCCGCTACGAGCAGTACTTC. The gene calls are TRBV5-1 and TRBJ2-7; 7 bases map to TRBD1. The CDR3 has 14 amino acids. Germline V gene data show CDR1 as SGHRS and CDR2 as YFSETQ. J was trimmed by 3 bases and V by 4 bases; bases with no gene match: 7.

J is TRBJ2-1 and V is TRBV4-1, with TRBD2 as a possible D gene (6 bases). V was trimmed by 1 base and J by 0 bases, leaving 7 bases between them. This CDR3 comprises 15 residues. CDR1 is MGHRA, CDR2 YSYEKL, per germline. The CDR3, as DNA: TGCGCCAGCAGCCAAGTGGGGGGCTCCTACAATGAGCAGTTCTTC. This encodes CASSQVGGSYNEQFF.

The chain links TRBV28 to TRBJ2-7, with 15 bases aligning to TRBD2. Per germline, CDR1 MDHEN and CDR2 SYDVKM. CDR3 size: 15 residues. V gave up 6 bases and J gave up 4 bases; unmatched junction bases: 4. The CDR3 here is CASRGLAGGVYEQYF. The DNA for the CDR3 is TGTGCCAGCAGGGGACTAGCGGGAGGAGTGTACGAGCAGTACTTC. The variable domain in full, completed from reference TRBV28 and TRBJ2-7, reads DVKVTQSSRYLVKRTGEKVFLECVQDMDHENMFWYRQDPGLGLRLIYFSYDVKMKEKGDIPEGYSVSREKKERFSLILESASTNQTSMYLCASRGLAGGVYEQYFGPGTRLTVT.